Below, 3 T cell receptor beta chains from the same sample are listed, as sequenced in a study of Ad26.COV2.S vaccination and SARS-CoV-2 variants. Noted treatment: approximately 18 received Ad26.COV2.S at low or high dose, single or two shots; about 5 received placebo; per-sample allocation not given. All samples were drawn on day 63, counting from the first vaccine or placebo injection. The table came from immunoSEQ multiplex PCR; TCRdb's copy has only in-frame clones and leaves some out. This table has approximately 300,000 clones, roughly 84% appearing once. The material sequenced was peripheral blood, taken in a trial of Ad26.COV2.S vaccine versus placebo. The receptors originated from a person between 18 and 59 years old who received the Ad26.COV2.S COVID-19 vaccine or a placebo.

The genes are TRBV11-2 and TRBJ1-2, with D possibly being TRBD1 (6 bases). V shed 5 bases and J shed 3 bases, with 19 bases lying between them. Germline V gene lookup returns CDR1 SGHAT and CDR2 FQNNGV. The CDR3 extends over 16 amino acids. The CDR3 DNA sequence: TGTGCCAGCAGCGAACTTAGGTCCAGGGGCCACTATGGCTACACCTTC. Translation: CASSELRSRGHYGYTF.

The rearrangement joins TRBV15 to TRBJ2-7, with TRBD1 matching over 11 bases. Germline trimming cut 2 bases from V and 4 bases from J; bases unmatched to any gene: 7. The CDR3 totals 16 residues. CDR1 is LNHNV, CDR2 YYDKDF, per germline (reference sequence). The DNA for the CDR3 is TGTGCCACCAGCAGACCCCGGACAGGGGGCGGATACGAGCAGTACTTC. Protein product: CATSRPRTGGGYEQYF.

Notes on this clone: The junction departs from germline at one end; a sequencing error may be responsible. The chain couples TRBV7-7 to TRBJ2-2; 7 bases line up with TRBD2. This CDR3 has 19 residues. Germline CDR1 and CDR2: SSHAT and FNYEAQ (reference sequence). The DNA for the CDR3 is TGTGCTAGCAGCTTAGCGCACAGCAGCGGGGCTACAAACACCGGGGAGCTGTTTTTT. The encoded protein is CASSLAHSSGATNTGELFF.